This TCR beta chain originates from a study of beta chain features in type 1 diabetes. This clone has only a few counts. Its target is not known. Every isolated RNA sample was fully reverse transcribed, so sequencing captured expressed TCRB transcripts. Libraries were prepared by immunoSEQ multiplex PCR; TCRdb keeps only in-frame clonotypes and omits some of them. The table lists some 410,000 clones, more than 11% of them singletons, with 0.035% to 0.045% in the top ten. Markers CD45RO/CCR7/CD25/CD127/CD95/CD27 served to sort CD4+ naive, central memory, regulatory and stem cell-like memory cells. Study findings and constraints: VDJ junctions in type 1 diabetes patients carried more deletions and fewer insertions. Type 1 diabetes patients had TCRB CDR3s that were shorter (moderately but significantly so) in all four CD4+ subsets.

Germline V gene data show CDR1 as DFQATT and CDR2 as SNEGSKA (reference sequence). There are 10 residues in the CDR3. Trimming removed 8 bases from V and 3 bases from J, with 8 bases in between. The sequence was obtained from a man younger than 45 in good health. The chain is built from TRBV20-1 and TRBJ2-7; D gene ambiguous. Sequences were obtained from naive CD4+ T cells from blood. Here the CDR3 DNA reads TGCAGTACCAATCACTACGAGCAGTACGTC. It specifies CSTNHYEQYV.